This passage covers 28 T cell receptor beta chains from one sample sequenced in a study of T cell repertoires in cytomegalovirus infection. These receptors are not linked to any known antigen. TCRdb fed the reads into MiXCR, producing one record per CDR3 protein. The sample holds 6,500 to 9,500 distinct CDR3 sequences, around 47% seen once. The source material was PBMCs, sequenced either directly or after in vitro stimulation (not recorded which). These receptors were taken from a human donor in good health (CMV status not recorded). Some clones in this sample may be carry-over from other donors' samples.

The V and J genes are TRBV7-9 and TRBJ1-6; a possible D gene is TRBD1 (5 bases). The ends were cut back, 6 bases at V and 5 bases at J, with 11 bases in the middle. Germline V gene data show CDR1 as SEHNR and CDR2 as FQNEAQ (reference sequence). The CDR3 sequence is 14 residues long. The CDR3 sequence is CASRGEGHNSPLHF. DNA for the CDR3: TGTGCCAGCAGGGGGGAAGGGCATAATTCACCCCTCCACTTT.

V gene TRBV12-3 or TRBV12-4 combines with J gene TRBJ1-5, with 7 nucleotides matching TRBD1. The V and J ends lost 1 base and 8 bases, in that order; junction bases with no gene match: 8. The CDR3 extends over 15 amino acids. For the CDR3, the DNA is TGTGCCAGCAGTTTAGGGGGGACAGCGGGAAAGCCCCAGCATTTT. Translation: CASSLGGTAGKPQHF.

This clonotype was seen only a few times. The gene calls are TRBV12-3 or TRBV12-4 and TRBJ1-1; a weak D match, TRBD1 (5 bases). The V end lost 11 bases, the J end lost 4 bases, and 26 bases lay between the germline ends. This CDR3 contains 16 residues. CDR3 region: CAWSLRVSKHGTEAFF. The CDR3 DNA reads TGTGCCTGGAGCCTCAGGGTTTCCAAACATGGCACTGAAGCTTTCTTT.

V gene TRBV28 combines with J gene TRBJ1-4, with D uncertain. The V gene lost 9 bases and the J gene lost 7 bases, with 24 bases spanning the gap. This CDR3 comprises 16 residues. Germline V gene sequence: CDR1 MDHEN, CDR2 SYDVKM. Here the CDR3 reads CASSPPRQSFSEKLFF. Here the CDR3 DNA reads TGTGCCAGTAGTCCTCCCCGGCAGAGTTTTTCTGAAAAACTGTTTTTT.

In its sample, this clonotype was seen a few times. V gene TRBV12-3 or TRBV12-4 combines with J gene TRBJ2-7; D might be TRBD2 (6 bases). This CDR3 spans 12 amino acids. The germline V and J ends were trimmed by 9 bases and 3 bases, with 12 bases remaining between them. The DNA for the CDR3 is TGTGCCAGTGGGGACTTTATCTACGAGCAGTACTTC. It encodes CASGDFIYEQYF.

Concerning this clonotype itself: At one end, the junction sequence differs from germline, possibly due to a read error. This chain connects TRBV12-3 or TRBV12-4 to TRBJ1-1, with D maybe TRBD1 (6 bases). This CDR3 has 16 amino acids. This CDR3 is CASSLSVSKQGTDSFF. The DNA of the CDR3 is TGTGCCAGTAGCCTAAGCGTTTCCAAACAGGGCACTGACTCGTTCTTC.

Within the sample, this clonotype is medium-sized. The rearrangement links TRBV7-2 to TRBJ2-2; 10 nucleotides match TRBD2. Germline V gene lookup returns CDR1 SGHTA and CDR2 FQGNSA. The CDR3 loop spans 15 amino acids. The junction had 7 bases not matched to a gene; V was cut back by 5 bases and J by 7 bases. CDR3 sequence reads: CASSPAGGRVGELFF. CDR3 DNA: TGTGCCAGCAGCCCAGCGGGAGGGCGGGTCGGGGAGCTGTTTTTT.

The V gene is TRBV12-3 or TRBV12-4, the J gene TRBJ2-1; D gene unclear. CDR3 length equals 20 residues. With 6 bases removed from V and 1 base from J, the gap between germline ends came to 28 bases. For the CDR3, the DNA is TGTGCCAGCAGCTCCCTAAGCCTCCTTGGTGCAGAAATGTCCTACAATGAGCAGTTCTTC. Translation gives CASSSLSLLGAEMSYNEQFF.

In its sample, this clonotype was seen many times. The chain employs TRBV11-3 and TRBJ2-3, with TRBD2 identical over 10 bases. This CDR3 comprises 15 residues. Germline-derived CDR1 and CDR2 are SGHNT and YENEEA. V was clipped by 4 bases and J by 1 base; unmatched bases: 2. DNA of the CDR3: TGTGCCAGCAGCTCCCTAGCGGGGGGCACAGATACGCAGTATTTT. Translated, it gives CASSSLAGGTDTQYF.

V usage is TRBV7-9 and J usage is TRBJ2-7; TRBD2 aligns across 9 bases. The CDR3 has 17 residues. Germline assignment: CDR1 SEHNR and CDR2 FQNEAQ (reference sequence). Trimming removed 1 base from V and 3 bases from J; junction bases left unmatched: 10. Written as DNA, the CDR3 is TGTGCCAGCAGCTTAGGAGGTAGCGGGGGCCCGTACTACGAGCAGTACTTC. Residues: CASSLGGSGGPYYEQYF.

Note on this clonotype: Germline is not matched at one junction end, which may reflect a read error. The rearrangement links TRBV27 to TRBJ2-3; D not certain. The CDR3 runs 13 residues. CDR1 MNHEY and CDR2 SMNVEV come from the germline V gene (reference sequence). This chain's CDR3 is CASSLVRSDRQDF. DNA for the CDR3: TGTGCCAGCAGTTTAGTACGTTCAGATAGGCAGGACTTT.

The chain couples TRBV28 to TRBJ1-4; 7 nucleotides agree with TRBD1. Germline V gene lookup returns CDR1 MDHEN and CDR2 SYDVKM. CDR3 length: 15 amino acids. J gave up 4 bases and V 5 bases, and 7 bases lay outside the gene matches. The CDR3 spells CASSTRQGGNEKLFF. The DNA of the CDR3 is TGTGCCAGCAGTACCCGACAGGGCGGTAATGAAAAACTGTTTTTT.

This clonotype was detected only a few times. A read error is likely, as this CDR3 ends without the conserved phenylalanine or tryptophan. It is unclear where the CDR3 begins or ends on the DNA, so no DNA is shown, and the CDR3 is as TCRdb lists it. The chain joins TRBV12-3 or TRBV12-4 to TRBJ1-1; no DNA check was done on the table's D call, TRBD1. The length of the CDR3 is 16 amino acids, counting both ends. The CDR3 region is CASSRRVSKQGTEVFV.

The chain links TRBV2 to TRBJ1-4; no clear D. This CDR3 comprises 13 residues. Trimming left V 7 bases short and J 5 bases short, with 11 bases between. Germline V gene lookup returns CDR1 SNHLY and CDR2 FYNNEI. CDR3 region: CASMKAENEKLFF. The CDR3 nucleotides are TGTGCCAGCATGAAGGCAGAGAATGAAAAACTGTTTTTT.

The chain is built from TRBV5-8 and TRBJ1-2; D is possibly TRBD1 (6 bases). CDR3 size: 15 residues. The V and J ends lost 0 bases and 5 bases respectively, with 14 bases between them. Looked up from germline, CDR1 is SGHTS and CDR2 is YDEGEE. The CDR3 protein is CASSLAAQGRYGYTF. The CDR3 nucleotides are TGTGCCAGCAGCTTGGCGGCGCAGGGGCGTTATGGCTACACCTTC.

The rearrangement uses TRBV12-5 and TRBJ2-1; the D is unclear. The CDR3 spans 19 residues. From germline, CDR1 is LGHNT and CDR2 FRNRAP. V was pared by 6 bases and J by 2 bases, with 26 bases between. The CDR3 is CASGVVSVILSVPYNEQFF. The CDR3 DNA follows: TGTGCTAGTGGGGTGGTATCGGTAATATTGTCCGTCCCCTACAATGAGCAGTTCTTC.

This clonotype was seen a handful of times. Its ends do not fully match the called genes, so a read error is possible. This chain links TRBV5-1 with TRBJ2-1; the D gene is possibly TRBD1 (5 bases). The CDR3 runs to 15 residues. Germline V gives CDR1 SGHRS, CDR2 YFSETQ. CDR3 amino acids: CDSSLFSTAFNEQFF. CDR3 nucleotide sequence: TGCGACAGCAGCTTGTTCTCGACAGCGTTCAATGAGCAGTTCTTC. The entire variable domain, with the rest obtained from reference TRBV5-1 and TRBJ2-1, is as follows: KAGVTQTPRYLIKTRGQQVTLSCSPISGHRSVSWYQQTPGQGLQFLFEYFSETQRNKGNFPGRFSGRQFSNSRSEMNVSTLELGDSALYLCDSSLFSTAFNEQFFGPGTRLTVL.

This clonotype was detected only a few times. The chain couples TRBV7-6 to TRBJ2-3, with D possibly TRBD1 on 6 matching bases. The CDR3 runs to 14 residues. CDR1 is SGHVS, CDR2 FNYEAQ, per germline. V dropped 9 bases and J dropped 2 bases, with 15 bases sitting between them. CDR3 bases: TGTGCCAGTCATCGAGGGGGATACACAGATACGCAGTATTTT. Translating it yields CASHRGGYTDTQYF.

The V and J genes are TRBV7-3 and TRBJ2-2; tentatively, D is TRBD2 (6 bases). This CDR3 spans 16 amino acids. Germline assignment: CDR1 SGHTA and CDR2 FQGTGA. Deletions cut 5 bases from V and 6 bases from J, with 19 bases between. CDR3 sequence: CASSETGGGGPGELFF. The CDR3 nucleotides are TGTGCCAGCAGCGAAACTGGGGGAGGCGGTCCCGGGGAGCTGTTTTTT.

On this clonotype: This likely comes from a read error, as the CDR3 has no conserved phenylalanine or tryptophan at its end. Because the CDR3's place on the DNA is in doubt, the DNA is left out and the CDR3 is given as listed by TCRdb. The rearrangement joins TRBV6-5 to TRBJ1-5; the table gives TRBD1 as D, unverified against the DNA. The CDR3 is 15 residues long, ends included. The germline V gene encodes CDR1 MNHEY and CDR2 SVGAGI. The CDR3 protein is CATGLRQGNNQPEHC.

To note about this clonotype: The junction departs from the called germline gene at one end, perhaps through a read error. The chain recombines TRBV4-1 with TRBJ2-7; the D is unclear. CDR3 length: 15 amino acids. Germline V lookup: CDR1 MGHRA, CDR2 YSYEKL. CDR3 coding DNA: TGCGCCAGCATCCAAGACCCACATGGATCGCAAGAGCAGTACTTC. Its translation is CASIQDPHGSQEQYF.

The chain employs TRBV4-2 and TRBJ1-1; TRBD1 aligns across 9 bases. In germline, CDR1 is LGHNA, CDR2 YNFKEQ. The CDR3 covers 15 residues. With V trimmed by 7 bases and J by 3 bases, 9 bases remained unmatched. In DNA, the CDR3 is TGTGCCAGCACCCCGGGACAGGGAGGTGACACTGAAGCTTTCTTT. It translates to CASTPGQGGDTEAFF.

There are a few counts of this clonotype. The rearrangement uses TRBV27 and TRBJ1-1, with D tentatively TRBD1 (6 bases). Germline assignment: CDR1 MNHEY and CDR2 SMNVEV (reference sequence). Trimming pared 2 bases from V and 0 bases from J, leaving 10 bases between. The length of the CDR3 is 15 residues. CDR3 bases: TGTGCCAGCAGTTTACACAGGGAAATGAACACTGAAGCTTTCTTT. Translation: CASSLHREMNTEAFF.

This chain connects TRBV9 to TRBJ2-5, with D unresolved. CDR3 length: 14 amino acids. V dropped 1 base and J dropped 2 bases, with 9 bases sitting between them. Germline CDR1 is SGDLS and CDR2 is YYNGEE. The CDR3 is CASSVTARQETQYF. DNA for the CDR3: TGTGCCAGCAGCGTAACTGCCAGACAAGAGACCCAGTACTTC.

This clonotype has just a few counts. V gene TRBV12-3 or TRBV12-4 combines with J gene TRBJ1-1; D gene ambiguous. V lost 6 bases, J lost 4 bases, and 21 bases lay in between. The CDR3 contains 16 residues. CDR3 loop: CASSLMGSKQFTEAFF. The CDR3 bases are TGTGCCAGCAGCCTCATGGGTTCCAAACAGTTCACTGAAGCTTTCTTT.

V is TRBV7-9 and J is TRBJ2-5; D unresolved. The CDR3 runs to 13 residues. With 0 bases removed from V and 1 base from J, the gap between germline ends came to 3 bases. Per the germline V gene, CDR1 is SEHNR and CDR2 is FQNEAQ (reference sequence). In DNA, the CDR3 is TGTGCCAGCAGCTTAGCTGCCCAAGAGACCCAGTACTTC. This translates into CASSLAAQETQYF.

This clonotype was counted only a few times. The V gene is TRBV9, the J gene TRBJ2-1; 11 bases map to TRBD2. The CDR3 length is 15 residues. Looked up from germline, CDR1 is SGDLS and CDR2 is YYNGEE. J gave up 7 bases and V 3 bases, and 6 bases lay outside the gene matches. CDR3 DNA sequence: TGTGCCAGCAGCGAACGACTAGCGGGAAGGAATGAGCAGTTCTTC. Translation gives CASSERLAGRNEQFF.

The rearrangement links TRBV27 to TRBJ1-2; TRBD1 is a possible D gene (5 bases). The V gene's germline CDR1 is MNHEY and CDR2 SMNVEV (reference sequence). The CDR3 totals 14 residues. The V and J ends lost 0 bases and 5 bases respectively, with 10 bases between them. The DNA for the CDR3 is TGTGCCAGCAGTTTATCGACAGAGTCTTATGGCTACACCTTC. This gives the protein CASSLSTESYGYTF.